This T cell receptor beta chain was identified during a study of cytomegalovirus exposure and HLA in healthy donors. Points from the study as a whole: In an earlier analysis, most TCR beta V segments were productive about 87% or about 30% of the time.

CDR3 length: 16 residues. Germline CDR1 is LNHDA and CDR2 is SQIVND (reference sequence). The V and J ends lost 1 base and 6 bases, in that order; junction bases with no gene match: 3. With 60 Vbeta and 13 Jbeta primers, the PCR was carried out. Only in-frame clones appear in the TCRdb table, and some are missing; sequencing was by immunoSEQ multiplex PCR. The sample yields 110,000 or so clones, 70% to 85% seen once. For this clone: Its antigen is undetermined.

The TCR was taken from a woman aged 18-30 years in good health and CMV-seronegative. Sequencing was done on a sample of PBMCs. This chain connects TRBV19 to TRBJ1-6; TRBD1 agrees at 10 bases. As DNA, the CDR3 is TGTGCCAGTAGTATAGGGACAGGGGGTACTAATTCACCCCTCCACTTT. Its protein is CASSIGTGGTNSPLHF.